This entry lists 18 T cell receptor beta chains sequenced from one sample in a study of neurological immune-mediated disorders. TCRdb fed the 5' RACE reads into MiXCR, producing one record per CDR3 protein. Among tens of thousands of distinct CDR3 sequences, 8.5% to 10% were seen once, and the ten largest hold approximately 13%. Time point specified: longitudinal time-point 2. Material for sequencing was PBMCs. The receptor source for this set is a man between 25 and 39 years old in good health.

The table lists this clonotype with many counts. This sequence joins TRBV12-3 or TRBV12-4 and TRBJ1-4; D call uncertain. V lost 1 base and J 3 bases, leaving 3 bases between the germline ends. The CDR3 consists of 13 residues. The CDR3 region has the DNA TGTGCCAGCAGTTTAGGAGCTAATGAAAAACTGTTTTTT. This gives the protein CASSLGANEKLFF.

This clonotype was seen many times. This chain uses TRBV3-1 with TRBJ2-7; TRBD2 matches at 11 bases. This CDR3 contains 16 residues. From germline, CDR1 is LGHDT and CDR2 YNNKEL (reference sequence). J gave up 4 bases and V 4 bases, and 9 bases lay outside the gene matches. The CDR3 loop reads CASSLRTSGSWYEQYF. The CDR3 bases are TGTGCCAGCAGCCTAAGAACTAGCGGGAGTTGGTACGAGCAGTACTTC.

This clonotype was found many times. The CDR3 coding sequence is TGCAGCGTGGCCGGGACAGCGTACCAAGAGACCCAGTACTTC. Translation gives CSVAGTAYQETQYF. The chain recombines TRBV29-1 with TRBJ2-5; the match to TRBD1 covers 7 bases. Germline values: CDR1 SQVTM, CDR2 ANQGSEA. The CDR3 consists of 14 residues. Trimming removed 6 bases from V and 0 bases from J; junction bases left unmatched: 7.

This clonotype has ten or more counts. The rearrangement uses TRBV28 and TRBJ2-3; no definite D call. Germline V lookup: CDR1 MDHEN, CDR2 SYDVKM. This CDR3 comprises 14 residues. Trimming stripped 5 bases from V and 0 bases from J, with 9 bases between. The CDR3: CASSTGHSTDTQYF. In nucleotides, the CDR3 is TGTGCCAGCAGTACCGGGCATAGCACAGATACGCAGTATTTT.

This clonotype appeared many times. The CDR3 DNA reads as TGCGCCAGCAGCCTGGGGGCGGCGGGGATGCAAGAGACCCAGTACTTC. Its protein is CASSLGAAGMQETQYF. This chain joins TRBV5-1 and TRBJ2-5; the D call may be TRBD1 or TRBD2 (6 bases each). The germline V and J ends were trimmed by 4 bases and 2 bases, with 18 bases remaining between them. CDR1 is SGHRS and CDR2 is YFSETQ in the germline V gene. The CDR3 sequence is 16 residues long.

This clonotype was observed at least ten times. As DNA, the CDR3 is TGTGCCAGCAGCCAAGACCAAGCGGGGAGCTCCTACGAGCAGTACTTC. Translating it yields CASSQDQAGSSYEQYF. The chain links TRBV4-2 to TRBJ2-7; the match to TRBD2 covers 7 bases. This CDR3 comprises 16 residues. In germline, CDR1 is LGHNA, CDR2 YNFKEQ. V dropped 0 bases and J dropped 0; count of bases not matched to a gene: 5.

This clonotype appeared many times. The chain has TRBV4-1 and TRBJ1-2; 7 positions agree with TRBD1. Trimming at V came to 1 base and at J to 4 bases, leaving 9 bases not matched to a gene. There are 16 residues in the CDR3. In germline, CDR1 is MGHRA, CDR2 YSYEKL. This CDR3 reads CASSQVGQVTGYGYTF. The CDR3 region has the DNA TGCGCCAGCAGCCAAGTCGGACAGGTAACCGGCTATGGCTACACCTTC.

The chain is built from TRBV5-1 and TRBJ2-7; 8 bases agree with TRBD1. The V gene end was trimmed by 3 bases and the J gene end by 3 bases; junction bases not matched to a gene: 8. Germline CDR1 is SGHRS and CDR2 is YFSETQ. The CDR3 loop spans 15 amino acids. The CDR3 is CASSSTGQGDYEQYF. The CDR3 DNA is TGCGCCAGCAGCTCGACTGGACAGGGCGACTACGAGCAGTACTTC.

This clonotype was seen many times. This chain joins TRBV19 and TRBJ2-3; D not certain. The CDR3 extends over 13 amino acids. Germline V CDR1 and CDR2: LNHDA, SQIVND (reference sequence). The ends were cut back, 7 bases at V and 2 bases at J, with 10 bases in the middle. The CDR3 nucleotides read TGTGCCAGTAAGTGGCGGAACACAGATACGCAGTATTTT. Its protein is CASKWRNTDTQYF.

In the case of this clonotype: This could be a read error, since a much larger clone is one nucleotide away. No conserved phenylalanine or tryptophan is present at the end of the CDR3, so a read error is the likely explanation. Because the CDR3's place on the DNA is in doubt, the DNA is left out and the CDR3 is given as listed by TCRdb. The chain uses TRBV11-2 and TRBJ2-7; the table's D call of TRBD2 was not tested on the DNA. The CDR3 spans 13 amino acids, including both terminal residues. Germline values: CDR1 SGHAT, CDR2 FQNNGV. CDR3 amino acids: CASSLGGGRESKP.

This clonotype was seen many times. The CDR3 here is CASSLGHSGLNTEAFF. The CDR3 coding sequence is TGCGCCAGCAGCTTGGGGCACTCAGGCCTCAACACTGAAGCTTTCTTT. This chain links TRBV5-1 with TRBJ1-1, with unresolved D. This CDR3 has 16 amino acids. Germline CDR1 is SGHRS and CDR2 is YFSETQ. Trimming removed 0 bases from V and 2 bases from J, with 14 bases in between.

This clonotype has a count of ten or more. The rearrangement uses TRBV5-6 and TRBJ2-1; D is unclear. This CDR3 spans 11 amino acids. Germline V lookup: CDR1 SGHDT, CDR2 YYEEEE. The germline V and J ends were trimmed by 0 bases and 9 bases, with 4 bases remaining between them. The CDR3 coding sequence is TGTGCCAGCAGCTTGGCTCTTGAGCAGTTCTTC. Protein sequence: CASSLALEQFF.

In its sample, this clonotype was seen many times. The chain couples TRBV12-3 or TRBV12-4 to TRBJ2-1; D call uncertain. V lost 2 bases and J 1 base, leaving 12 bases between the germline ends. The CDR3 covers 16 residues. CDR3 nucleotide sequence: TGTGCCAGCAGTTTATTGGACGGTTCATCCTACAATGAGCAGTTCTTC. Amino acids: CASSLLDGSSYNEQFF.

This clonotype appeared many times. This rearrangement joins TRBV5-1 to TRBJ1-2; D gene unclear. V shed 6 bases and J shed 0 bases, with 18 bases lying between them. In germline, CDR1 is SGHRS, CDR2 YFSETQ. This CDR3 comprises 16 residues. The CDR3 loop is CASTLAGAGTNYGYTF. The DNA for the CDR3 is TGCGCCAGCACCCTCGCGGGAGCGGGGACTAACTATGGCTACACCTTC.

J is TRBJ2-1 and V is TRBV4-1, with TRBD2 matching over 9 bases. The CDR3 runs 17 residues. J was trimmed by 6 bases and V by 1 base; bases with no gene match: 10. Per germline, CDR1 MGHRA and CDR2 YSYEKL. The DNA of the CDR3 is TGCGCCAGCAGCCAAGGACCCGAGATAGCGGGAGTCAATGAGCAGTTCTTC. Translated, it gives CASSQGPEIAGVNEQFF.

In regard to this clonotype: A much larger clone lies one base from this, so it may be a read error. V usage is TRBV28 and J usage is TRBJ2-2, with D maybe TRBD1 (7 bases). Trimming cost V 7 bases and J 5 bases, with 26 bases left between them. The germline gives CDR1 MDHEN, CDR2 SYDVKM. The length of the CDR3 is 18 residues. The CDR3 region has the DNA TGTGCCAGCATCTCAGGGGGGTCCTTAGAAGTACAGACCGGGGAGCTGTTTTTT. It yields the protein CASISGGSLEVQTGELFF. Drawing the rest from reference TRBV28 and TRBJ2-2, the complete variable domain is DVKVTQSSRYLVKRTGEKVFLECVQDMDHENMFWYRQDPGLGLRLIYFSYDVKMKEKGDIPEGYSVSREKKERFSLILESASTNQTSMYLCASISGGSLEVQTGELFFGEGSRLTVL.

This clonotype came up many times. The chain joins TRBV5-1 to TRBJ2-7; tentative D call: TRBD1 (6 bases). From germline, CDR1 is SGHRS and CDR2 YFSETQ. This CDR3 is 13 amino acids long. The ends were cut back, 2 bases at V and 4 bases at J, with 10 bases in the middle. CDR3 residues: CASSFRDNYEQYF. The CDR3 nucleotides read TGCGCCAGCAGCTTCCGGGACAATTACGAGCAGTACTTC.

The table lists this clonotype with many counts. The chain recombines TRBV5-5 with TRBJ1-1; D unclear. Trimming took 2 bases from V and 4 from J, leaving 9 bases between them. The CDR3 is 13 amino acids. CDR1 is SGHKS, CDR2 YYEKEE, per germline (reference sequence). CDR3 loop: CASSFGHLTEAFF. CDR3 bases: TGTGCCAGCAGCTTTGGGCACCTCACTGAAGCTTTCTTT. Full variable domain (remainder filled in from reference TRBV5-5 and TRBJ1-1): DAGVTQSPTHLIKTRGQQVTLRCSPISGHKSVSWYQQVLGQGPQFIFQYYEKEERGRGNFPDRFSARQFPNYSSELNVNALLLGDSALYLCASSFGHLTEAFFGQGTRLTVV.